The 3 T cell receptor beta chains in this list originate from one sample, sequenced in a study of T cell responses to AZD1222 COVID-19 vaccine. Generated by immunoSEQ multiplex PCR, the TCRdb table keeps only in-frame clones and is missing some. The sample holds fewer than 120,000 clones, more than 90% seen once. Sequenced here: peripheral blood, sampled 28 days after the second AZD1222 dose. The receptors shown here come from an adult who received the AZD1222 COVID-19 vaccine.

The chain has TRBV28 and TRBJ1-6, with TRBD1 matching 7 bases. J lost 3 bases, V lost 6 bases, and 11 bases had no gene match. This CDR3 is built from 17 residues. CDR1 is MDHEN and CDR2 is SYDVKM in the germline V gene. The DNA for the CDR3 is TGTGCCAGCAGCCCCCCGACAGGGCCTTTCTATAATTCACCCCTCCACTTT. Its protein is CASSPPTGPFYNSPLHF.

V usage is TRBV10-3 and J usage is TRBJ1-2; D is possibly TRBD1 (5 bases). Germline CDR1 reads ENHRY; CDR2 reads SYGVKD. The length of the CDR3 is 15 residues. V dropped 0 bases and J dropped 4 bases, with 12 bases sitting between them. The CDR3 DNA reads as TGTGCCATCAGTGAGTCCCAGGGACGCTCCTATGGCTACACCTTC. Protein: CAISESQGRSYGYTF.

The chain combines TRBV11-2 with TRBJ1-5; 9 bases are a match to TRBD1. Germline V gene sequence: CDR1 SGHAT, CDR2 FQNNGV. This CDR3 region has 15 residues. After removal of 4 bases from V and 6 bases from J, the junction contained 7 bases not matched to a gene. In DNA form, the CDR3 reads TGTGCCAGCAGCTACCGGGACAGGGAGAGTCAGCCCCAGCATTTT. Translated: CASSYRDRESQPQHF.